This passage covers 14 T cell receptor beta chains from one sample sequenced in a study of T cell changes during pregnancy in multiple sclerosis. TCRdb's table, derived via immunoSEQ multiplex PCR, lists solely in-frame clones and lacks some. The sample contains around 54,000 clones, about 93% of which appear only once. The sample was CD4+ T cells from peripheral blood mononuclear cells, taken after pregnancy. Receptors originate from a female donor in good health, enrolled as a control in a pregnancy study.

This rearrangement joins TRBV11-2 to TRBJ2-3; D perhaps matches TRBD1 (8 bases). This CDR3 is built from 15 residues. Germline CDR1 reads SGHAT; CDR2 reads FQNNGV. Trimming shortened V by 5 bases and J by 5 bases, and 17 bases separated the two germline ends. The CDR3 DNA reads TGTGCCAGCAGCGGGGGGGGAGGGACAGGAGATACGCAGTATTTT. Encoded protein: CASSGGGGTGDTQYF.

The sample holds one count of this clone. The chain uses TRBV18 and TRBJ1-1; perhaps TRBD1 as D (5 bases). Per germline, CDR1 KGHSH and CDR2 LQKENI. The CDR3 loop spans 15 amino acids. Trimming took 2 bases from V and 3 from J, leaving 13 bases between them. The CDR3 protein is CASSPSGRVYTEAFF. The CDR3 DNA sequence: TGTGCCAGCTCACCATCGGGCAGGGTGTACACTGAAGCTTTCTTT.

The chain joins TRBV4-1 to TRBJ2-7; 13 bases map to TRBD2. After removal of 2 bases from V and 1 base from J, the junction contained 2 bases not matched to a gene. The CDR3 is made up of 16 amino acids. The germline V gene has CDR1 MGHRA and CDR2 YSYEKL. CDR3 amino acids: CASSQRTSGSSYEQYF. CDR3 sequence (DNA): TGCGCCAGCAGCCAAAGGACTAGCGGGAGTTCCTACGAGCAGTACTTC.

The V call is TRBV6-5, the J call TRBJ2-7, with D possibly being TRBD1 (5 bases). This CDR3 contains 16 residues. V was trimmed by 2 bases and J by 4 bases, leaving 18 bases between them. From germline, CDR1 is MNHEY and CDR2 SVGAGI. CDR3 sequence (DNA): TGTGCCAGCAGTTACACAACCTCAGTAGGGGCATACGAGCAGTACTTC. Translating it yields CASSYTTSVGAYEQYF.

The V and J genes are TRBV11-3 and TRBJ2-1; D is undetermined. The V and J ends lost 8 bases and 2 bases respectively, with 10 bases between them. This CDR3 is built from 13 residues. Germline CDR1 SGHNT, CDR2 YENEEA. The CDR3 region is CASGSRAYNEQFF. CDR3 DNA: TGTGCCAGCGGTAGCCGCGCCTACAATGAGCAGTTCTTC.

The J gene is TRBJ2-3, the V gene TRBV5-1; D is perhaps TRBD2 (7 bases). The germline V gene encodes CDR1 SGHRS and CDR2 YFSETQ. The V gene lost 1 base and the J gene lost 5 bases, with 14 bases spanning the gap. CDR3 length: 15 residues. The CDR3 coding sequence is TGCGCCAGCAGCTTGCCCGGGGGGCTGATAGATACGCAGTATTTT. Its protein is CASSLPGGLIDTQYF.

The DNA of the CDR3 is TGTGCCAGCAGTGACCTAGCGGGGACCGCCTACGAGCAGTACTTC. Translated, it gives CASSDLAGTAYEQYF. This chain connects TRBV6-6 to TRBJ2-7, with TRBD2 identical over 9 bases. In germline, CDR1 is MNHNY, CDR2 SVGAGI (reference sequence). The V gene end was trimmed by 5 bases and the J gene end by 2 bases; junction bases not matched to a gene: 7. The CDR3 consists of 15 residues.

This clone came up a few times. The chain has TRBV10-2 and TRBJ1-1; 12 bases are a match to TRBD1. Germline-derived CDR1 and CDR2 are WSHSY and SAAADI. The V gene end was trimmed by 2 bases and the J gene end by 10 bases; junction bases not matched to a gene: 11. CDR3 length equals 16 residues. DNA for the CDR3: TGCGCCAGCAGTGAGCCCACCGGGACAGGGGGCCGAGGAGCTTTCTTT. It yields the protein CASSEPTGTGGRGAFF.

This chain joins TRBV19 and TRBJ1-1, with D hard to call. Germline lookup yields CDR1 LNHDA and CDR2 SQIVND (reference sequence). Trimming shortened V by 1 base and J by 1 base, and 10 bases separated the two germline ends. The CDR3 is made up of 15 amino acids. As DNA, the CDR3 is TGTGCCAGTAGTATAGTAAGCGGGAAGAACACTGAAGCTTTCTTT. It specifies CASSIVSGKNTEAFF. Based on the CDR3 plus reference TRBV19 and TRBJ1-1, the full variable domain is DGGITQSPKYLFRKEGQNVTLSCEQNLNHDAMYWYRQDPGQGLRLIYYSQIVNDFQKGDIAEGYSVSREKKESFPLTVTSAQKNPTAFYLCASSIVSGKNTEAFFGQGTRLTVV.

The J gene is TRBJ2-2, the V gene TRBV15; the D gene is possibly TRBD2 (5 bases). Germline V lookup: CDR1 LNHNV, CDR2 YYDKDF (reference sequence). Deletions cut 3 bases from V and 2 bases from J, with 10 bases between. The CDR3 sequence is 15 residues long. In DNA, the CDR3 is TGTGCCACCAGCAGGGGAGCGGTCAACACCGGGGAGCTGTTTTTT. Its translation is CATSRGAVNTGELFF.

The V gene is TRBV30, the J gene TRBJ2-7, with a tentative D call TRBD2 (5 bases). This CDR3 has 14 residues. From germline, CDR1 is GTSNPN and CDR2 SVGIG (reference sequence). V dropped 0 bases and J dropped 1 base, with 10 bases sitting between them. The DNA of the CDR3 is TGTGCCTGGAGTGTAGGCGCGGGTTCCTACGAGCAGTACTTC. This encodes CAWSVGAGSYEQYF.

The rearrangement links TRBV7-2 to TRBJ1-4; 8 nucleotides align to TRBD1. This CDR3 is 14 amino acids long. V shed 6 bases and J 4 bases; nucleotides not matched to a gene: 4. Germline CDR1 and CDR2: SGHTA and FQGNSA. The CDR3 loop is CASSSQGGNEKLFF. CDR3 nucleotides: TGTGCCAGCAGTTCACAGGGGGGTAATGAAAAACTGTTTTTT.

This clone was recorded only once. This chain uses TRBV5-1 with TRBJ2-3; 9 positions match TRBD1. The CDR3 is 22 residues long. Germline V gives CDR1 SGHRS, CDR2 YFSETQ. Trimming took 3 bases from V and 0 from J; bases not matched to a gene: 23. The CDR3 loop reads CASSSYRRTGVNSGPSTDTQYF. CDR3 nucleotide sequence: TGCGCCAGCAGCTCTTATAGGAGGACAGGGGTAAATAGCGGGCCTAGCACAGATACGCAGTATTTT. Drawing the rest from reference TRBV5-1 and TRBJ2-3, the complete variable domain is KAGVTQTPRYLIKTRGQQVTLSCSPISGHRSVSWYQQTPGQGLQFLFEYFSETQRNKGNFPGRFSGRQFSNSRSEMNVSTLELGDSALYLCASSSYRRTGVNSGPSTDTQYFGPGTRLTVL.

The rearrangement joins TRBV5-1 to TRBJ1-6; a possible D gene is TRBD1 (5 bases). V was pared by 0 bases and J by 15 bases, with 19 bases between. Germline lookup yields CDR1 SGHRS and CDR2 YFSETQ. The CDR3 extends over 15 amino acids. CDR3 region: CASSLGGTAPRYLHF. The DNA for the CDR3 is TGCGCCAGCAGCTTGGGCGGGACGGCTCCTCGGTACCTCCACTTT.